Below are 24 T cell receptor beta chains sequenced from a single sample in a study of neurological immune-mediated disorders. Time point indicated: technical triplicate 2. TCRdb independently ran MiXCR on the 5' RACE reads; one entry per CDR3 protein. The sample lists about 31,000 distinct CDR3 sequences, 13% occurring once. Sequencing was performed on CD4+ T cells from blood. The receptors stem from a female donor with HTLV-1-associated myelopathy (HAM/TSP).

The V gene is TRBV29-1, the J gene TRBJ2-3, with D possibly matching TRBD2 (6 bases). Germline V gene sequence: CDR1 SQVTM, CDR2 ANQGSEA. Trimming shortened V by 8 bases and J by 4 bases, and 22 bases separated the two germline ends. The CDR3 spans 15 residues. CDR3 protein: CSTSLAGRSPDTQYF. CDR3 nucleotide sequence: TGCAGCACTTCGTTGGCGGGGAGGTCTCCAGATACGCAGTATTTT.

This clonotype showed up many times. With a much larger clone just one base away, this may be a read error. The chain couples TRBV28 to TRBJ2-7; TRBD2 matches 8 bases. V gave up 10 bases and J gave up 0 bases; unmatched junction bases: 14. Looked up from germline, CDR1 is MDHEN and CDR2 is SYDVKM. The CDR3 extends over 16 amino acids. CDR3 coding DNA: TGTGCCAACCTAACTAGGGCGGGGGGTAGCTCCTACGAGCAGTACTTC. The encoded protein is CANLTRAGGSSYEQYF.

This clonotype showed up many times. The gene calls are TRBV7-9 and TRBJ2-1; 7 bases match TRBD1. Germline CDR1 reads SEHNR; CDR2 reads FQNEAQ (reference sequence). J was trimmed by 9 bases and V by 2 bases; bases with no gene match: 10. The CDR3 runs to 15 residues. As DNA, the CDR3 is TGTGCCAGCAGCTTAAGAGGGGGCTCTGGGGGTGAGCAGTTCTTC. Its translation: CASSLRGGSGGEQFF.

This clonotype was counted at least ten times. V usage is TRBV3-1 and J usage is TRBJ2-2; 7 bases agree with TRBD2. The V gene end was trimmed by 3 bases and the J gene end by 1 base; junction bases not matched to a gene: 5. This CDR3 is 16 amino acids long. Germline CDR1 is LGHDT and CDR2 is YNNKEL (reference sequence). The chain's CDR3 is CASSHDSGLNTGELFF. The CDR3 nucleotides are TGTGCCAGCAGCCACGATAGCGGGTTGAACACCGGGGAGCTGTTTTTT.

This clonotype was counted many times. The chain uses TRBV7-3 and TRBJ2-1; D is unresolved. Trimming took 5 bases from V and 0 from J, leaving 14 bases between them. Per germline, CDR1 SGHTA and CDR2 FQGTGA. This CDR3 has 16 residues. The CDR3 is CASSQSGPNSYNEQFF. The CDR3 nucleotides are TGTGCCAGCAGCCAATCGGGTCCTAACTCCTACAATGAGCAGTTCTTC.

At least ten counts were recorded for this clonotype. The chain recombines TRBV3-1 with TRBJ2-5; possible D gene TRBD2, 6 bases. V was pared by 5 bases and J by 1 base, with 14 bases between. The length of the CDR3 is 15 residues. Germline CDR1 is LGHDT and CDR2 is YNNKEL (reference sequence). CDR3 DNA: TGTGCCAGCAGCTCCACGGGACTGCCCCAAGAGACCCAGTACTTC. It translates to CASSSTGLPQETQYF.

The genes are TRBV6-6 and TRBJ2-4; TRBD1 matches 7 bases. J gave up 2 bases and V 5 bases, and 9 bases lay outside the gene matches. Germline values: CDR1 MNHNY, CDR2 SVGAGI (reference sequence). CDR3 length equals 16 residues. The CDR3 sequence: CASSRQGSGSKNIQYF. The CDR3 DNA reads TGTGCCAGCAGTCGACAGGGAAGCGGATCCAAAAACATTCAGTACTTC.

This clonotype has a count of ten or more. The rearrangement links TRBV20-1 to TRBJ2-5, with TRBD1 identical over 7 bases. This CDR3 is built from 13 residues. Germline lookup yields CDR1 DFQATT and CDR2 SNEGSKA (reference sequence). Trimming at V came to 6 bases and at J to 0 bases, leaving 4 bases not matched to a gene. This CDR3 reads CSAPGQDQETQYF. Written as DNA, the CDR3 is TGCAGTGCCCCAGGACAGGACCAAGAGACCCAGTACTTC.

Many counts were recorded for this clonotype. The chain has TRBV29-1 and TRBJ1-1, with 12 bases lining up with TRBD1. With 3 bases clipped from V and 4 bases from J, the junction kept 6 bases outside the gene matches. Germline CDR1 SQVTM, CDR2 ANQGSEA. This CDR3 has 15 residues. CDR3 sequence (DNA): TGCAGCGTTGAGGGGACAGGGGGCTGGGTCACTGAAGCTTTCTTT. Protein sequence: CSVEGTGGWVTEAFF.

This clonotype is deemed medium-sized. The chain recombines TRBV12-3 or TRBV12-4 with TRBJ2-7; TRBD1 aligns across 9 bases. Unmatched junction bases numbered 12, after V lost 5 bases and J lost 7 bases. The CDR3 has 15 amino acids. For the CDR3, the DNA is TGTGCCAGCAGTCCCCACGGGACAGGGCTAGGGGAGCAGTACTTC. Its protein is CASSPHGTGLGEQYF.

This clonotype was recorded at least ten times. The rearrangement uses TRBV12-3 or TRBV12-4 and TRBJ2-3; a possible D gene is TRBD2 (6 bases). V lost 8 bases to trimming and J lost 1 base, with 10 bases between them. This CDR3 comprises 13 residues. As DNA, the CDR3 is TGTGCCAGCGAGGCTAGCGGCACAGATACGCAGTATTTT. Its translation: CASEASGTDTQYF.

This clonotype was observed once. One base away lies a much larger clone, so this may be a sequencing read error. This chain joins TRBV18 and TRBJ2-5; D unclear. Germline V gene data show CDR1 as KGHSH and CDR2 as LQKENI. V was shortened by 3 bases and J by 3 bases, with 11 bases between the two germline ends. The CDR3 loop spans 14 amino acids. Written as DNA, the CDR3 is TGTGCCAGCTCACCCCTAAGCTGGGAAGAGACCCAGTACTTC. This translates into CASSPLSWEETQYF.

With regard to this clonotype: At one boundary the junction diverges from the germline segment, which might be a read error. This chain uses TRBV20-1 with TRBJ2-1; 9 nucleotides agree with TRBD2. The V gene's germline CDR1 is DFQATT and CDR2 SNEGSKA (reference sequence). This CDR3 has 14 residues. This chain's CDR3 is CSARSGGTLDEQLF. The CDR3 DNA follows: TGCAGTGCTAGAAGCGGGGGGACATTGGATGAGCAGTTATTC.

The V gene is TRBV12-3 or TRBV12-4, the J gene TRBJ2-3; possibly TRBD1 for D (6 bases). Trimming pared 6 bases from V and 0 bases from J, leaving 13 bases between. The CDR3 is made up of 15 amino acids. The CDR3 reads CASSVQGGSTDTQYF. The CDR3 nucleotides are TGTGCCAGCAGCGTACAGGGCGGGAGCACAGATACGCAGTATTTT.

This clonotype was recorded many times. The chain couples TRBV6-2 or TRBV6-3 to TRBJ1-2, with 10 bases aligning to TRBD1. There are 15 residues in the CDR3. V lost 4 bases, J lost 3 bases, and 5 bases stayed unmatched. Germline loops: CDR1 MNHEY, CDR2 SVGEGT. This CDR3 is CASSSDRGLDYGYTF. CDR3 bases: TGTGCCAGCAGTTCAGACAGGGGGCTTGACTATGGCTACACCTTC.

This clonotype was counted many times. This chain connects TRBV5-1 to TRBJ1-2; D is unresolved. The CDR3 sequence is 14 residues long. The V end was cut by 7 bases, the J end by 0 bases, with 13 bases between. The V gene's germline CDR1 is SGHRS and CDR2 YFSETQ. CDR3 residues: CASLEGSSNYGYTF. The CDR3 DNA follows: TGCGCCAGCCTAGAGGGCAGCTCTAACTATGGCTACACCTTC.

This clonotype was seen ten or more times. J is TRBJ2-3 and V is TRBV5-1; D remains ambiguous. This CDR3 has 13 residues. The germline gives CDR1 SGHRS, CDR2 YFSETQ. V lost 0 bases, J lost 10 bases, and 12 bases lay in between. In DNA, the CDR3 is TGCGCCAGCAGCTTGGCCGAGTGGGTATCGCAGTATTTT. Its translation is CASSLAEWVSQYF. Full variable domain (remainder filled in from reference TRBV5-1 and TRBJ2-3): KAGVTQTPRYLIKTRGQQVTLSCSPISGHRSVSWYQQTPGQGLQFLFEYFSETQRNKGNFPGRFSGRQFSNSRSEMNVSTLELGDSALYLCASSLAEWVSQYFGPGTRLTVL.

This clonotype was observed at least ten times. The CDR3 DNA is TGCAGTGCTAGAGTTCGAGGGAGTGGATTTTCCAATGAGCAGTTCTTC. As protein: CSARVRGSGFSNEQFF. The chain joins TRBV20-1 to TRBJ2-1, with a weak D call TRBD2 (5 bases). Germline V CDR1 and CDR2: DFQATT, SNEGSKA (reference sequence). V was shortened by 1 base and J by 6 bases, with 19 bases between the two germline ends. The CDR3 sequence is 16 residues long.

This clonotype showed up many times. J is TRBJ1-2 and V is TRBV4-1; maybe TRBD1 (6 bases). Trimming left V 2 bases short and J 3 bases short, with 22 bases between. Per the germline V gene, CDR1 is MGHRA and CDR2 is YSYEKL. CDR3 length equals 18 residues. The CDR3 reads CASSQYRARPQPHYGYTF. Here the CDR3 DNA reads TGCGCCAGCAGCCAATACAGGGCGCGGCCACAACCACACTATGGCTACACCTTC.

This clonotype was seen ten or more times. This chain links TRBV5-1 with TRBJ1-1; D gene ambiguous. Trimming removed 0 bases from V and 4 bases from J, with 13 bases in between. The CDR3 sequence is 15 residues long. The germline CDR1 and CDR2 sequences are SGHRS and YFSETQ. DNA of the CDR3: TGCGCCAGCAGCTTGGGGGGTGTGTACGGCACTGAAGCTTTCTTT. Its protein product is CASSLGGVYGTEAFF. Full variable domain (missing parts from reference TRBV5-1 and TRBJ1-1): KAGVTQTPRYLIKTRGQQVTLSCSPISGHRSVSWYQQTPGQGLQFLFEYFSETQRNKGNFPGRFSGRQFSNSRSEMNVSTLELGDSALYLCASSLGGVYGTEAFFGQGTRLTVV.

This chain uses TRBV7-2 with TRBJ1-2; D not resolved. Per the germline V gene, CDR1 is SGHTA and CDR2 is FQGNSA. Trimming shortened V by 2 bases and J by 6 bases, and 10 bases separated the two germline ends. The CDR3 totals 13 residues. The CDR3 loop is CASSLRLEHGYTF. In nucleotides, the CDR3 is TGTGCCAGCAGCTTACGTCTGGAACATGGCTACACCTTC.

The gene calls are TRBV20-1 and TRBJ1-1; no clear D. In germline, CDR1 is DFQATT, CDR2 SNEGSKA (reference sequence). This CDR3 is 14 amino acids long. With 2 bases removed from V and 7 bases from J, the gap between germline ends came to 17 bases. CDR3 in amino acids: CSARPLAWEGEAFF. In nucleotides, the CDR3 is TGCAGTGCTAGACCGCTGGCCTGGGAGGGTGAAGCTTTCTTT.

This clonotype was observed many times. The CDR3 region has the DNA TGTGCCAGCTCACCCCCGGGACAGGGCCCAGATACGCAGTATTTT. Its translation is CASSPPGQGPDTQYF. The gene calls are TRBV18 and TRBJ2-3; 9 positions agree with TRBD1. V trimming: 3 bases; J trimming: 4 bases; junction bases outside the gene matches: 5. Germline-derived CDR1 and CDR2 are KGHSH and LQKENI. The length of the CDR3 is 15 residues.

This clonotype occurred many times. The chain couples TRBV6-5 to TRBJ1-5; D might be TRBD1 (6 bases). CDR1 and CDR2 from the germline V gene are MNHEY and SVGAGI. V lost 6 bases to trimming and J lost 4 bases, with 16 bases between them. The CDR3 has 15 residues. Here the CDR3 reads CASSSKRGGNQPQHF. The CDR3 bases are TGTGCCAGCAGCTCTAAAAGAGGGGGAAATCAGCCCCAGCATTTT.